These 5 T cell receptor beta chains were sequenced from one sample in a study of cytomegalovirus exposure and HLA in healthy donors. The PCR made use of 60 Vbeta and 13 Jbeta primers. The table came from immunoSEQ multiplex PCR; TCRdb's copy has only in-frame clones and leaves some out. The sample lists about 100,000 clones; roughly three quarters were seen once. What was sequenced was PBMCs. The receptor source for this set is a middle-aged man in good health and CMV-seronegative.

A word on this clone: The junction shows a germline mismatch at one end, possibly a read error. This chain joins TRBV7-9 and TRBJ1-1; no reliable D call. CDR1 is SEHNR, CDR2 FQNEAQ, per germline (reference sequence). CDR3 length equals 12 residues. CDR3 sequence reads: CSSRRQNTEAFF. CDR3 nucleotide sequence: TGTTCCAGCAGGCGACAGAACACTGAAGCTTTCTTT.

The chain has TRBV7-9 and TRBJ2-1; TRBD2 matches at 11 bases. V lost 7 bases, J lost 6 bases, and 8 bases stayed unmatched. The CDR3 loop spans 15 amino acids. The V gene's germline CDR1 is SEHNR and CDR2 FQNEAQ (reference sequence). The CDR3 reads CASTPVSGGANEQFF. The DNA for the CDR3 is TGTGCCAGCACCCCGGTTAGCGGGGGGGCCAATGAGCAGTTCTTC.

The CDR3 region has the DNA TGTGCCAGTAGGACTAGCGGGGGCACGAACACCGGGGAGCTGTTTTTT. Translated, it gives CASRTSGGTNTGELFF. The V gene is TRBV19, the J gene TRBJ2-2; 12 bases agree with TRBD2. The ends lost 6 bases at V and 0 bases at J; junction bases unmatched: 2. The CDR3 totals 16 residues. Germline-derived CDR1 and CDR2 are LNHDA and SQIVND (reference sequence). The full variable domain, completed using reference TRBV19 and TRBJ2-2, is DGGITQSPKYLFRKEGQNVTLSCEQNLNHDAMYWYRQDPGQGLRLIYYSQIVNDFQKGDIAEGYSVSREKKESFPLTVTSAQKNPTAFYLCASRTSGGTNTGELFFGEGSRLTVL.

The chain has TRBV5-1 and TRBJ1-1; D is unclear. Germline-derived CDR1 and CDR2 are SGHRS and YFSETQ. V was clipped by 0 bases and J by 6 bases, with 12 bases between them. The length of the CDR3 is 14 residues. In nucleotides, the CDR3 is TGCGCCAGCAGCTTGGAGTCGGGTGGTCCTGAAGCTTTCTTT. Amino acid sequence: CASSLESGGPEAFF.

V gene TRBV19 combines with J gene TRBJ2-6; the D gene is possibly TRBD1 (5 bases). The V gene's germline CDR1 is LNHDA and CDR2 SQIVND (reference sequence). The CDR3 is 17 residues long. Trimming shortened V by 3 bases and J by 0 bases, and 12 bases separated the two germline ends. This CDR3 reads CASSMEQAVSGANVLTF. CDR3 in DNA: TGTGCCAGTAGTATGGAACAGGCAGTCTCTGGGGCCAACGTCCTGACTTTC. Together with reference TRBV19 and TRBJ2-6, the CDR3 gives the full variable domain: DGGITQSPKYLFRKEGQNVTLSCEQNLNHDAMYWYRQDPGQGLRLIYYSQIVNDFQKGDIAEGYSVSREKKESFPLTVTSAQKNPTAFYLCASSMEQAVSGANVLTFGAGSRLTVL.